The TCR beta chain described here comes from a study of molecular identifiers for immune sequencing clone quantification. For bulk TCR libraries, previously described methods and listed TCR primers were used. Each CDR3 protein is one row after TCRdb ran MiXCR on the PCR reads. Found here are about 320,000 distinct CDR3 sequences, around 21% of them singletons; the top ten hold roughly 0.86%. For naive CD8 T cells, sorting used the CD8+CD4-CCR7+CD45RA+ phenotype. This clonotype came up a few times. Its antigen is unknown. This CDR3 has 16 amino acids. The V and J ends lost 3 bases and 7 bases, in that order; junction bases with no gene match: 9. Germline CDR1 reads LNHDA; CDR2 reads SQIVND (reference sequence). Study outcomes and limitations: In naive cells, clones above 20 RNA copies held under 1% of molecules, whereas in effector cells they held over 98%.

The TCR comes from a human donor in good health. Some libraries in this study had Jurkat cell RNA spiked in. This rearrangement joins TRBV19 to TRBJ1-5, with 10 bases lining up with TRBD1. Input material: naive CD8+ T cells from blood, with Jurkat cell RNA spiked in. The subset: FACS-sorted CD8+CD4-CCR7+CD45RA+ naive T cells. Here the CDR3 reads CASSIGDRGAGQPQHF. The CDR3 DNA sequence: TGTGCCAGTAGTATTGGGGACAGGGGTGCAGGGCAGCCCCAGCATTTT.